This TCR beta chain was sequenced for a study of T cells in pancreatic ductal adenocarcinoma. Study-wide results and limits: Mean clonality was around 0.11 in tumors and roughly 0.068 in blood, not significantly different. Unique clonotypes were 7.5 to 8.5-fold more numerous in blood than in tumor.

Worth noting for this clone: The antigen is not known.

Surgery without prior neoadjuvant therapy was the treatment of the selected pancreatic ductal adenocarcinoma patients. CDR1 is LNHDA, CDR2 SQIVND, per germline (reference sequence). The CDR3 spans 13 residues. The V gene lost 8 bases and the J gene lost 0 bases, with 10 bases spanning the gap. Clones were sequenced by immunoSEQ multiplex PCR, and TCRdb holds only the in-frame ones, with some missing. The sample includes around 15,000 clones, around nine tenths of them seen just once. This receptor was taken from a human donor with pancreatic ductal adenocarcinoma. What was sequenced was PBMCs. The genes are TRBV19 and TRBJ1-1; D call uncertain. Here the CDR3 reads CASGRTMNTEAFF. The CDR3 bases are TGTGCCAGTGGCCGAACCATGAACACTGAAGCTTTCTTT.